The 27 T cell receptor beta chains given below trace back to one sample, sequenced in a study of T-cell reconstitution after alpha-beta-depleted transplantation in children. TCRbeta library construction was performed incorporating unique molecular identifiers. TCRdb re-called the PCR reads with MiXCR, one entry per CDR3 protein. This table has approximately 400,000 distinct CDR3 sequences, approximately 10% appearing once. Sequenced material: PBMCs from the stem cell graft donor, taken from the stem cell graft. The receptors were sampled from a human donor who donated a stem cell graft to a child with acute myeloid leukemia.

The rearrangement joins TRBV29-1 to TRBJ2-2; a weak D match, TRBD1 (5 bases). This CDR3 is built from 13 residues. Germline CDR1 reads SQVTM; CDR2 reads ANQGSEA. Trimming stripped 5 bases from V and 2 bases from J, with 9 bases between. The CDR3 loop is CSVRRVNTGELFF. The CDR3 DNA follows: TGCAGCGTTCGCAGGGTAAACACCGGGGAGCTGTTTTTT.

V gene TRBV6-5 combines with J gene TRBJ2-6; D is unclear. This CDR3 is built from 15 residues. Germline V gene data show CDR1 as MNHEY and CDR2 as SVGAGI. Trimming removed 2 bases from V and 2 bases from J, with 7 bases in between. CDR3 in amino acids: CASSYNSPGANVLTF. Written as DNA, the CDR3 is TGTGCCAGCAGTTACAACAGCCCTGGGGCCAACGTCCTGACTTTC.

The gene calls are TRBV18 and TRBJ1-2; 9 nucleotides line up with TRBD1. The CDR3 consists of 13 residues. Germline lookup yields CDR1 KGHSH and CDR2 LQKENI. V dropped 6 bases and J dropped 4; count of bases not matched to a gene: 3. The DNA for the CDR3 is TGTGCCAGCTCTCGGGACAGGGCCTATGGCTACACCTTC. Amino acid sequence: CASSRDRAYGYTF. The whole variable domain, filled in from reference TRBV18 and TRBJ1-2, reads NAGVMQNPRHLVRRRGQEARLRCSPMKGHSHVYWYRQLPEEGLKFMVYLQKENIIDESGMPKERFSAEFPKEGPSILRIQQVVRGDSAAYFCASSRDRAYGYTFGSGTRLTVV.

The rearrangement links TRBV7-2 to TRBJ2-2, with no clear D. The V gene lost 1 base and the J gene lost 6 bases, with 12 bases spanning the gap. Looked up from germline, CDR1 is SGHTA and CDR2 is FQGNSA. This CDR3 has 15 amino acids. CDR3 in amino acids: CASSLDGFVAGELFF. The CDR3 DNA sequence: TGTGCCAGCAGCTTAGACGGTTTTGTGGCCGGGGAGCTGTTTTTT.

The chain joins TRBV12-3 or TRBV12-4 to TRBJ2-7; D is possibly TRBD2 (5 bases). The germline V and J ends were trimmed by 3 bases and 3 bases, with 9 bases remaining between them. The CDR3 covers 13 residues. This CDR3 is CASSLTGYYEQYF. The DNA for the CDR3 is TGTGCCAGCAGTTTGACGGGATACTACGAGCAGTACTTC.

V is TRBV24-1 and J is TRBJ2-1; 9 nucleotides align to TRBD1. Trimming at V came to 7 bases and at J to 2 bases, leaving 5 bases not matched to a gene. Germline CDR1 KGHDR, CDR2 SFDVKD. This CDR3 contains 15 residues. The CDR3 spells CATSPGTGPYNEQFF. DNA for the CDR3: TGTGCCACCAGCCCCGGGACAGGGCCCTACAATGAGCAGTTCTTC.

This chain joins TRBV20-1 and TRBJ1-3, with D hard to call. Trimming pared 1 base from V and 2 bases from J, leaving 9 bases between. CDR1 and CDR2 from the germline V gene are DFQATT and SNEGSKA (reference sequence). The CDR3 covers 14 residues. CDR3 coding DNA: TGCAGTGCTAGAGGTGGTGGAACTGGAAACACCATATATTTT. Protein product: CSARGGGTGNTIYF.

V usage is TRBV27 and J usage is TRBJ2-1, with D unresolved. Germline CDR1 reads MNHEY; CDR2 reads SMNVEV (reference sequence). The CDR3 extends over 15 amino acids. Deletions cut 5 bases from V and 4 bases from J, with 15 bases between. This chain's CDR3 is CASSTALHGYNEQFF. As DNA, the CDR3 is TGTGCCAGCAGTACAGCCCTCCATGGGTACAATGAGCAGTTCTTC.

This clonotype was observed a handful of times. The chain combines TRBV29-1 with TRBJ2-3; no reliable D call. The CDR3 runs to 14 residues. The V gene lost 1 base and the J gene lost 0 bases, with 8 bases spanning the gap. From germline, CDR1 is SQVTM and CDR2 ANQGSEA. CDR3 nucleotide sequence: TGCAGCGTTGAAGTGGCGACTAGCACAGATACGCAGTATTTT. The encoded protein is CSVEVATSTDTQYF.

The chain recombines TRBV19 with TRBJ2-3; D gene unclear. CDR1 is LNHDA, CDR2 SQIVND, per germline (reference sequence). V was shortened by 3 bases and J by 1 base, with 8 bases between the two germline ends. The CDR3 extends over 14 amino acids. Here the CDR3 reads CASSMRPGTDTQYF. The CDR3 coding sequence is TGTGCCAGTAGTATGAGACCGGGCACAGATACGCAGTATTTT.

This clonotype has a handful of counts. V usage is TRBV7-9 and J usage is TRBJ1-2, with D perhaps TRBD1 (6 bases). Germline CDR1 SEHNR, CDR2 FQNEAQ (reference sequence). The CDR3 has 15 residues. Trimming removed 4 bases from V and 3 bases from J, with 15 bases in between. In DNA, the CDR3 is TGTGCCAGCAGCTGGGGGATGGGGGCAGACTATGGCTACACCTTC. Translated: CASSWGMGADYGYTF.

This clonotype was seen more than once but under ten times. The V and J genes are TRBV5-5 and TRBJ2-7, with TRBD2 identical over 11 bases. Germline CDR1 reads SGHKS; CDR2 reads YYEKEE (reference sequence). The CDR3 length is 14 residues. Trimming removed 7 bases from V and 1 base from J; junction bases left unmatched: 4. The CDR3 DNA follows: TGTGCCAGCGCTGGGACTAGCGGATCCTACGAGCAGTACTTC. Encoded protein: CASAGTSGSYEQYF.

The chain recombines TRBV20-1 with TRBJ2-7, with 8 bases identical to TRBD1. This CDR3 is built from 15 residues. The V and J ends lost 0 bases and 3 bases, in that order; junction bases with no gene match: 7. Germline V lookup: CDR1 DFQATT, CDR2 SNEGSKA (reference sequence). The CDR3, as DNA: TGCAGTGCTAGAGATCCGCAGGGGGCGAGCTACGAGCAGTACTTC. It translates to CSARDPQGASYEQYF.

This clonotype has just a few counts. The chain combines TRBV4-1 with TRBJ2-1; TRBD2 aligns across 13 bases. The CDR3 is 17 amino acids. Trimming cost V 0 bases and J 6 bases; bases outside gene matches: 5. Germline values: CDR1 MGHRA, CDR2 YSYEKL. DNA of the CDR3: TGCGCCAGCAGCCAAGATCCGGGACTAGCGGGAAGCAATGAGCAGTTCTTC. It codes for CASSQDPGLAGSNEQFF.

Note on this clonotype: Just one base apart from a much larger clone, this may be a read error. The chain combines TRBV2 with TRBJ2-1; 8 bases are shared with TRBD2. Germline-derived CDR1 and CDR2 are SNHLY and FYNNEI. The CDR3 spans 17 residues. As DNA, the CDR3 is TGTACCAGCAGCCGAACCGGGAGCGGGAGAATCTACAATGAGCAGTTCTTC. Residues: CTSSRTGSGRIYNEQFF.

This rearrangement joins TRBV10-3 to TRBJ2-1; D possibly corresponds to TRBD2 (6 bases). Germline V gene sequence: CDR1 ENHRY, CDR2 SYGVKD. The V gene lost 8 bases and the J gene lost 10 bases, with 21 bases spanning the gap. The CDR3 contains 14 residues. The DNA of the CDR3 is TGTGCCATCTGCCCTACTAGCCTGGTGGGCGAGCAGTTCTTC. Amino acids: CAICPTSLVGEQFF.

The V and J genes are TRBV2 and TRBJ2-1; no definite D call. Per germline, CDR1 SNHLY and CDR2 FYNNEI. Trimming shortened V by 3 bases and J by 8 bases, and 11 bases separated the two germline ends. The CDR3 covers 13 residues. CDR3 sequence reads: CASSDTRSYEQFF. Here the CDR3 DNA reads TGTGCCAGCAGTGATACCAGAAGTTATGAGCAGTTCTTC.

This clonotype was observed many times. Here the CDR3 reads CATKQEGLYNEQFF. For the CDR3, the DNA is TGTGCCACCAAGCAGGAGGGCCTTTACAATGAGCAGTTCTTC. This sequence joins TRBV15 and TRBJ2-1, with D perhaps matching TRBD2 (6 bases). This CDR3 has 14 residues. Trimming shortened V by 7 bases and J by 4 bases, and 14 bases separated the two germline ends. Germline CDR1 reads LNHNV; CDR2 reads YYDKDF (reference sequence).

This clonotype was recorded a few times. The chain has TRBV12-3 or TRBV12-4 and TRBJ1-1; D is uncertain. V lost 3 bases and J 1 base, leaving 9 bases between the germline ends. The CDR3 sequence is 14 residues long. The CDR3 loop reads CASSFYSANTEAFF. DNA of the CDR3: TGTGCCAGCAGTTTCTACTCGGCGAACACTGAAGCTTTCTTT.

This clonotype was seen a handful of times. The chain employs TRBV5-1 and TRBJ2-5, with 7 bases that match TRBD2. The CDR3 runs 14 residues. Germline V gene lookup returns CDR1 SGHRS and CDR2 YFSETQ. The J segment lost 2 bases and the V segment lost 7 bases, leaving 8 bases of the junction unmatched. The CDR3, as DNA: TGCGCCAGCGGGGAGGGTGTATTTCAAGAGACCCAGTACTTC. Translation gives CASGEGVFQETQYF.

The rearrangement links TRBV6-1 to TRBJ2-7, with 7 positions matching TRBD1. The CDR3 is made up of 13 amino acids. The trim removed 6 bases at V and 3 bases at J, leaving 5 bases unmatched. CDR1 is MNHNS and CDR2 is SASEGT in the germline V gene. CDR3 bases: TGTGCCAGCAGGACGGGACAGAACTACGAGCAGTACGTC. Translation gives CASRTGQNYEQYV.

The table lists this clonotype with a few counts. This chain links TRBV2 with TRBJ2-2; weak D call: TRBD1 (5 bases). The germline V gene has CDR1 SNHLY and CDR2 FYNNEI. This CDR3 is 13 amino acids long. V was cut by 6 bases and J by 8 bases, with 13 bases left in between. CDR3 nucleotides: TGTGCCAGCAGGCCTAGGGGTGTTGGGGAGCTGTTTTTT. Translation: CASRPRGVGELFF.

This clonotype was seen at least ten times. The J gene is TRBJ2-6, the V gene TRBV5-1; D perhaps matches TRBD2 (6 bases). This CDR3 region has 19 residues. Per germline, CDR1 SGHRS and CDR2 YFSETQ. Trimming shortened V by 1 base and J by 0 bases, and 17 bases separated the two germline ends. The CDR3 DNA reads TGCGCCAGCAGCTTGCGAGGGATGGGAGGATCCTCTGGGGCCAACGTCCTGACTTTC. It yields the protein CASSLRGMGGSSGANVLTF.

The CDR3 region has the DNA TGCGCCAGCAGCCCCATGGAATTGGGCACAGATACGCAGTATTTT. Translated: CASSPMELGTDTQYF. The V gene is TRBV5-1, the J gene TRBJ2-3; D remains unclear. This CDR3 spans 15 amino acids. Germline values: CDR1 SGHRS, CDR2 YFSETQ. Trimming stripped 4 bases from V and 1 base from J, with 13 bases between.

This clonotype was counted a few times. The chain's CDR3 is CASSLENSFHEAFF. CDR3 DNA: TGCGCCAGCAGCTTGGAAAACAGCTTTCATGAAGCTTTCTTT. V usage is TRBV5-1 and J usage is TRBJ1-1; no clear D. The CDR3 sequence is 14 residues long. Between the trimmed V and J ends, which lost 0 bases and 7 bases, there was a span of 13 bases. CDR1 SGHRS and CDR2 YFSETQ come from the germline V gene.

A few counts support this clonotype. CDR3 coding DNA: TGTGCCAGCAGCTTCTGGCGGGAGGGCCAAAATGAGCAGTTCTTC. Protein: CASSFWREGQNEQFF. The chain has TRBV7-9 and TRBJ2-1; 9 bases align to TRBD2. In germline, CDR1 is SEHNR, CDR2 FQNEAQ (reference sequence). After removal of 3 bases from V and 7 bases from J, the junction contained 7 bases not matched to a gene. There are 15 residues in the CDR3.

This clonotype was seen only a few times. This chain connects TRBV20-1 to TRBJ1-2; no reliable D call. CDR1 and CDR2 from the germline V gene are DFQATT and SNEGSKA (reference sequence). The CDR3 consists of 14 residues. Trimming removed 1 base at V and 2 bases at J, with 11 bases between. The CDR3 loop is CSARGTGVNYGYTF. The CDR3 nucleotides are TGCAGTGCTAGAGGGACCGGGGTGAACTATGGCTACACCTTC.